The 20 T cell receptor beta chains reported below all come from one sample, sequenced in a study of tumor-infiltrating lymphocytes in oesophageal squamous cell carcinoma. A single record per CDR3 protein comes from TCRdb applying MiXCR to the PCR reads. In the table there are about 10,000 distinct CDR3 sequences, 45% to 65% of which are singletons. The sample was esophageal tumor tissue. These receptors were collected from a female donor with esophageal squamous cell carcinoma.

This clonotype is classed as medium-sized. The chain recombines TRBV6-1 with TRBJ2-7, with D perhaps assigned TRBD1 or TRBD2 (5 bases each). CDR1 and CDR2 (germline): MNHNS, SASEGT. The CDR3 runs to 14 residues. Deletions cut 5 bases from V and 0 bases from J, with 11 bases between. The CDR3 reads CASSPRGDSYEQYF. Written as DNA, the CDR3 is TGTGCCAGCAGTCCCCGAGGGGACTCCTACGAGCAGTACTTC.

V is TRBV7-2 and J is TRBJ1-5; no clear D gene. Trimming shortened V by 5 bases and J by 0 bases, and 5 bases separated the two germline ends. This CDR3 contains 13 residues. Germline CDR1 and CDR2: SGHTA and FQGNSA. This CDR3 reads CASSQDSNQPQHF. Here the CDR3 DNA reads TGTGCCAGCAGCCAGGATAGCAATCAGCCCCAGCATTTT.

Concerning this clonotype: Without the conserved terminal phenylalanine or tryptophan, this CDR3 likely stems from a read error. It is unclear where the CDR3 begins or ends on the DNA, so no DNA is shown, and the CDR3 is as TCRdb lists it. The CDR3: CAIRIDSGAYNEQFFGA. This rearrangement joins TRBV10-3 to TRBJ2-6; the DNA was not compared with TRBD2, the D call given in the table. The CDR3 spans 17 residues, counting both ends. Looked up from germline, CDR1 is ENHRY and CDR2 is SYGVKD.

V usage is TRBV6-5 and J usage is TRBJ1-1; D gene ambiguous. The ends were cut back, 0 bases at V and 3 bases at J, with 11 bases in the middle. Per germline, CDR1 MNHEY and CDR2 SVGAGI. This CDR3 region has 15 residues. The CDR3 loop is CASSYSRQVDTEAFF. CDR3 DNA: TGTGCCAGCAGTTACTCGAGGCAGGTGGACACTGAAGCTTTCTTT.

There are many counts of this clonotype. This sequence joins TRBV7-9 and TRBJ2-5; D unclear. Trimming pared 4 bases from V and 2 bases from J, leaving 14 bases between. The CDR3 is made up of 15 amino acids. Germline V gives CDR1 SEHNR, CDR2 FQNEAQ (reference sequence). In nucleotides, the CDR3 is TGTGCCAGCAGCTCTGGACCCTCCCAGCAAGAGACCCAGTACTTC. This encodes CASSSGPSQQETQYF.

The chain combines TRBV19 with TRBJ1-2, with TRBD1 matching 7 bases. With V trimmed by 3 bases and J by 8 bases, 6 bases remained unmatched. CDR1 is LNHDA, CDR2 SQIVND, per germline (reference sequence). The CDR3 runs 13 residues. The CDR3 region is CASSMGTVRGYTF. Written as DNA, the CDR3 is TGTGCCAGTAGTATGGGGACAGTTAGGGGCTACACCTTC. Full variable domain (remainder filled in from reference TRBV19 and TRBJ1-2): DGGITQSPKYLFRKEGQNVTLSCEQNLNHDAMYWYRQDPGQGLRLIYYSQIVNDFQKGDIAEGYSVSREKKESFPLTVTSAQKNPTAFYLCASSMGTVRGYTFGSGTRLTVV.

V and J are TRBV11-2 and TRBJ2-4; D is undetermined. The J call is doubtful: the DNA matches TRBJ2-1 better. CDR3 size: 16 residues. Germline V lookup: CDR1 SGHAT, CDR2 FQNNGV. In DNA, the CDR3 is TGTGCCAGCAGCTTAGACCCCGTGGGAAATTACAATGAGCAGTTCTTC. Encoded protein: CASSLDPVGNYNEQFF.

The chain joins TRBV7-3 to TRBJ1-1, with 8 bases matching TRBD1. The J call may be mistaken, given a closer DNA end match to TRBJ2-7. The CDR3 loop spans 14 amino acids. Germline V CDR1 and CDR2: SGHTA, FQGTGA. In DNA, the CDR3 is TGTGCCAGCAGCTTACTCGAGACAGGGGACGAGCAGTACTTC. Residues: CASSLLETGDEQYF.

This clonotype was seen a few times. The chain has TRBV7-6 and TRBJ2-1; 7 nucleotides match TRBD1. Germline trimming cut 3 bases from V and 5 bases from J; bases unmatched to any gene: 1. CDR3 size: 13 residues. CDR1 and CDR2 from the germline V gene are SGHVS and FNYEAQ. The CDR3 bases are TGTGCCAGCAGCTTCGACAGGGACAATGAGCAGTTCTTC. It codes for CASSFDRDNEQFF.

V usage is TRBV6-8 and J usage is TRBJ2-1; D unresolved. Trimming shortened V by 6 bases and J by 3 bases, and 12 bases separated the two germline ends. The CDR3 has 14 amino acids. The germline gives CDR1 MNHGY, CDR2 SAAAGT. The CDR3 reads CASSPWTSYNEQFF. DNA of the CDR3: TGTGCCAGCAGCCCTTGGACCAGCTACAATGAGCAGTTCTTC.

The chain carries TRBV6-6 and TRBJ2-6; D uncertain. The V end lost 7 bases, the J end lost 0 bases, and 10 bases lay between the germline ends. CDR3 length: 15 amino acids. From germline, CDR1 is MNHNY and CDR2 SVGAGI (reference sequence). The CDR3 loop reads CASTIRPSGANVLTF. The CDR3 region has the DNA TGTGCCAGCACCATTCGACCCTCTGGGGCCAACGTCCTGACTTTC.

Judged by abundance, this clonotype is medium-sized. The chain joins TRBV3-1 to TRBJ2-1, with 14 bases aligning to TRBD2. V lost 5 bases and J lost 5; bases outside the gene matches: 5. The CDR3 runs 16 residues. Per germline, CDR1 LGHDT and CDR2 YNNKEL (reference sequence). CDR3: CASSGLAGGRDNEQFF. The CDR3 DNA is TGTGCCAGCAGCGGACTAGCGGGAGGCCGAGACAATGAGCAGTTCTTC.

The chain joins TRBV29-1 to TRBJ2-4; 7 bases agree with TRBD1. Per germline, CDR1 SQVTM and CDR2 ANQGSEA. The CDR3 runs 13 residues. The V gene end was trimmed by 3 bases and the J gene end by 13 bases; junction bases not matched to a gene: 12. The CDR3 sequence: CSVDETGRGEQYF. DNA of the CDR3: TGCAGCGTTGATGAGACAGGGAGAGGGGAGCAGTACTTC.

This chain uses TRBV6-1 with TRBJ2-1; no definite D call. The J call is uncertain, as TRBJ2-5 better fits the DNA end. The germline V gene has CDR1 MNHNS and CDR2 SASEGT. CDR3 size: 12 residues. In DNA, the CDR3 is TGTGCCAGCAGTGATTGGGTGGAGACCCAGTACTTC. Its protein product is CASSDWVETQYF.

CDR3 sequence reads: CASRGPGETQYF. CDR3 in DNA: TGTGCCAGCCGAGGGCCCGGAGAGACCCAGTACTTC. This rearrangement joins TRBV3-1 to TRBJ2-6; weak D call: TRBD2 (5 bases). The J call may be in error: the DNA end matches TRBJ2-5 better. The CDR3 has 12 amino acids. Germline assignment: CDR1 LGHDT and CDR2 YNNKEL (reference sequence).

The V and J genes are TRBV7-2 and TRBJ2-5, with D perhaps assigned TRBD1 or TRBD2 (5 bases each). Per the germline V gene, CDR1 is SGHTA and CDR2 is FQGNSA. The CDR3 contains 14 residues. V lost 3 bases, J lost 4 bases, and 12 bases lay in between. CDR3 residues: CASSLGRTSETQYF. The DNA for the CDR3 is TGTGCCAGCAGCTTGGGGCGGACTTCAGAGACCCAGTACTTC.

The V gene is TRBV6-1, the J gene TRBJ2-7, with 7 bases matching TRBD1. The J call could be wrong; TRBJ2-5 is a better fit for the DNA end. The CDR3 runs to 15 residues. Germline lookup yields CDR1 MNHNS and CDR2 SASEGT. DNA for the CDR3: TGTGCCAGCAGTGAACCTTACAGGGGCCAAGAGACCCAGTACTTC. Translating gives CASSEPYRGQETQYF.

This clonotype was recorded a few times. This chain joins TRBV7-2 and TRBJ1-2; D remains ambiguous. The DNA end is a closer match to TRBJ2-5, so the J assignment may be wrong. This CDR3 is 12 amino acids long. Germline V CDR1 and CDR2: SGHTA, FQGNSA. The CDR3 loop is CASSLMLETQYF. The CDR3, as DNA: TGTGCCAGCAGCTTAATGTTGGAGACCCAGTACTTC.

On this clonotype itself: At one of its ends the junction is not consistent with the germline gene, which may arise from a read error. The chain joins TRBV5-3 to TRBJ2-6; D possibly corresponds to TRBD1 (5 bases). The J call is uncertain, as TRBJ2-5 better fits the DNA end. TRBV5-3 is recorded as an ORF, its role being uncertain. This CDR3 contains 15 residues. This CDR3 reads CASSFGRTRQETQYF. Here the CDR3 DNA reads TGTGCCAGCAGCTTTGGACGGACAAGGCAAGAGACCCAGTACTTC.

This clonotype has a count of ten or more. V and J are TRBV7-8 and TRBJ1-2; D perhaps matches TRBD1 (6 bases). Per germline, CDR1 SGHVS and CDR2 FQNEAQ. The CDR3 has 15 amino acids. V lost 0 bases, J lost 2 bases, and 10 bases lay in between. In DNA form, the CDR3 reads TGTGCCAGCAGCTTAGCTCTTACAGGGAACTATGGCTACACCTTC. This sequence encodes CASSLALTGNYGYTF.